The 9 T cell receptor beta chains presented below share a single source sample, sequenced in a study of T cells in Graves' hyperthyroidism and ophthalmopathy (dated by TCRdb to between 2019 and 2020). Receptors were amplified or captured by multiplex PCR. The sequencing machine was an Illumina HiSeq 2000. Amplification of TCR beta CDR3 regions was carried out from RNA transcripts. A first-round RT-PCR of the TCR CDR3 used the HTBI primer set with the Qiagen OneStep RT-PCR kit. TCRdb ran its own pipeline on the public reads, namely fastp trimming at Q25 and MiXCR clone calling, and kept in-frame beta chains. CDR3 protein sequences are deduplicated, and each keeps its most common genes and DNA. Counted in this sample were hundreds of thousands of distinct CDR3 sequences; around 15% of them appeared once. Roughly a tenth of the sample is held by the ten biggest clonotypes. Source material: blood. All receptors come from a woman in her late teens or twenties with Graves' hyperthyroidism.

This clonotype was seen at least ten times. CDR3 bases: TGCAGTGCTAGTGAGGCAGGGGGTTCAGATACGCAGTATTTT. Translated: CSASEAGGSDTQYF. The V and J genes are TRBV20-1 and TRBJ2-3; 7 positions agree with TRBD1. The CDR3 runs 14 residues. Per the germline V gene, CDR1 is DFQATT and CDR2 is SNEGSKA (reference sequence). Trimming cost V 3 bases and J 4 bases; bases outside gene matches: 7.

The V gene is TRBV19, the J gene TRBJ1-3; no reliable D call. The germline V gene has CDR1 LNHDA and CDR2 SQIVND (reference sequence). Trimming took off 2 bases at V and 4 bases at J, with 6 bases between the two ends. The CDR3 loop spans 13 amino acids. DNA for the CDR3: TGTGCCAGTAGTATAACACCGGGAAACACCATATATTTT. Protein: CASSITPGNTIYF.

This clonotype was seen more than once but under ten times. The chain couples TRBV24-1 to TRBJ1-2; D is ambiguous. Germline V gene sequence: CDR1 KGHDR, CDR2 SFDVKD. Trimming took 0 bases from V and 3 from J, leaving 4 bases between them. The length of the CDR3 is 13 residues. The CDR3 DNA sequence: TGTGCCACCAGTGATTTGTCTGACTATGGCTACACCTTC. Translating gives CATSDLSDYGYTF.

This clonotype was found many times. V gene TRBV30 combines with J gene TRBJ2-5; no definite D call. This CDR3 has 12 residues. The germline V gene encodes CDR1 GTSNPN and CDR2 SVGIG (reference sequence). V was trimmed by 0 bases and J by 2 bases, leaving 4 bases between them. CDR3 sequence (DNA): TGTGCCTGGAGTGTCCTACAAGAGACCCAGTACTTC. It yields the protein CAWSVLQETQYF.

This clonotype has a count of ten or more. The chain combines TRBV28 with TRBJ1-1; tentative D call: TRBD1 (5 bases). Germline loops: CDR1 MDHEN, CDR2 SYDVKM. CDR3 length: 15 amino acids. V lost 2 bases, J lost 0 bases, and 10 bases lay in between. CDR3 region: CASSLTGGMNTEAFF. CDR3 coding DNA: TGTGCCAGCAGTTTAACAGGAGGGATGAACACTGAAGCTTTCTTT.

In its sample, this clonotype was seen many times. V gene TRBV28 combines with J gene TRBJ2-1; 8 nucleotides align to TRBD2. Germline CDR1 and CDR2: MDHEN and SYDVKM. The CDR3 is made up of 17 amino acids. Losses at the gene ends were 6 bases for V and 8 bases for J; bases not matched to a gene: 18. The CDR3 loop is CASSTGLAPGGEDEQFF. CDR3 in DNA: TGTGCCAGCAGCACCGGACTAGCCCCGGGCGGTGAGGATGAGCAGTTCTTC.

This clonotype was picked up many times. The rearrangement joins TRBV6-1 to TRBJ1-3; D possibly corresponds to TRBD1 (5 bases). The germline V and J ends were trimmed by 3 bases and 1 base, with 10 bases remaining between them. Germline V lookup: CDR1 MNHNS, CDR2 SASEGT. The CDR3 sequence is 15 residues long. CDR3 residues: CASSERGPSGNTIYF. As DNA, the CDR3 is TGTGCCAGCAGTGAGAGGGGACCATCTGGAAACACCATATATTTT.

In its sample, this clonotype was seen many times. The V gene is TRBV7-2, the J gene TRBJ2-3; no firm D call. The V and J ends lost 2 bases and 6 bases respectively, with 15 bases between them. CDR1 SGHTA and CDR2 FQGNSA come from the germline V gene. The CDR3 is made up of 15 amino acids. The CDR3 nucleotides are TGTGCCAGCAGCTTACGCTCTACCCTTGGGGATACGCAGTATTTT. Translated: CASSLRSTLGDTQYF.

The chain couples TRBV19 to TRBJ1-1; D might be TRBD1 (5 bases). Germline V gives CDR1 LNHDA, CDR2 SQIVND (reference sequence). The CDR3 is 13 amino acids. Trimming removed 7 bases from V and 5 bases from J, with 14 bases in between. CDR3 in amino acids: CASMGTGRTEAFF. Here the CDR3 DNA reads TGTGCCAGTATGGGAACAGGACGGACTGAAGCTTTCTTT.